A selection of T cell receptor beta chains follows, all from one sample in a study of early T cells in non-severe SARS-CoV-2 infection. MiXCR was run by TCRdb on the 5' RACE reads, yielding one entry per CDR3 protein. The table includes fewer than 60,000 distinct CDR3 sequences, about 10% detected once. Sequenced sample: whole blood. The source of these receptors is an adult who was a healthcare worker with PCR-confirmed SARS-CoV-2 infection or an uninfected control (not recorded which). The CDR3 runs from the conserved cysteine through the conserved F or W. Fields, in order: D gene, V gene, clone size, J gene, CDR3 protein, CDR3 DNA. A D gene is named only where the DNA matches it firmly. Size tells how often a clone was seen (once, few, many) or the class of an expanded clone, and some rows leave it out.

d_gene: TRBD2
v_gene: TRBV6-5
abundance: many
j_gene: TRBJ2-2
CDR3aa: CASSQGLAGGGRGELFF
CDR3nt: TGTGCCAGCAGTCAGGGACTAGCGGGAGGCGGTAGAGGGGAGCTGTTTTTT

d_gene: .
v_gene: TRBV12-3/TRBV12-4
abundance: many
j_gene: TRBJ1-1
CDR3aa: CASSLGGAAEAFF
CDR3nt: TGTGCCAGCAGTTTAGGGGGAGCGGCTGAAGCTTTCTTT

d_gene: .
v_gene: TRBV5-6
abundance: .
j_gene: TRBJ1-1
CDR3aa: CASSHLTGPLNTEAFF
CDR3nt: TGTGCCAGCAGCCATCTCACAGGACCCCTGAACACTGAAGCTTTCTTT

d_gene: .
v_gene: TRBV4-2
abundance: .
j_gene: TRBJ1-2
CDR3aa: CASSQGRGTYYGYTF
CDR3nt: TGTGCCAGCAGCCAAGGGCGGGGAACCTACTATGGCTACACCTTC

d_gene: .
v_gene: TRBV7-9
abundance: .
j_gene: TRBJ1-2
CDR3aa: CASSLEVTDGYTF
CDR3nt: TGTGCCAGCAGCTTAGAGGTTACTGATGGCTACACCTTC

d_gene: TRBD2
v_gene: TRBV12-3/TRBV12-4
abundance: few
j_gene: TRBJ2-5
CDR3aa: CASSLELAYAQYF
CDR3nt: TGTGCCAGCAGTTTAGAACTAGCGTACGCCCAGTACTTC

d_gene: .
v_gene: TRBV5-1
abundance: .
j_gene: TRBJ2-5
CDR3aa: CASSPQPGNEETQYF
CDR3nt: TGCGCCAGCAGCCCCCAGCCGGGAAACGAAGAGACCCAGTACTTC

d_gene: .
v_gene: TRBV24-1
abundance: many
j_gene: TRBJ2-7
CDR3aa: CATSDRTRLYEQYF
CDR3nt: TGTGCCACCAGTGATCGTACTAGGCTATACGAGCAGTACTTC

d_gene: .
v_gene: TRBV5-1
abundance: many
j_gene: TRBJ2-7
CDR3aa: CASSLTSGHEQYF
CDR3nt: TGCGCCAGCAGCTTGACTAGTGGCCACGAGCAGTACTTC

d_gene: TRBD2
v_gene: TRBV12-3/TRBV12-4
abundance: many
j_gene: TRBJ2-2
CDR3aa: CASSPSGRKAGELFF
CDR3nt: TGTGCCAGCAGCCCAAGCGGGAGGAAGGCCGGGGAGCTGTTTTTT

d_gene: .
v_gene: TRBV20-1
abundance: few
j_gene: TRBJ1-6
CDR3aa: CSARDQNSPLHF
CDR3nt: TGCAGTGCTAGAGATCAAAATTCACCCCTCCACTTT

d_gene: .
v_gene: TRBV12-3/TRBV12-4
abundance: few
j_gene: TRBJ2-1
CDR3aa: CASSFVDIAYNEQFF
CDR3nt: TGTGCCAGCAGTTTCGTGGACATCGCCTACAATGAGCAGTTCTTC

d_gene: .
v_gene: TRBV7-9
abundance: many
j_gene: TRBJ1-1
CDR3aa: CASSLEGIAFF
CDR3nt: TGTGCCAGCAGCTTAGAAGGTATCGCTTTCTTT

d_gene: .
v_gene: TRBV28
abundance: many
j_gene: TRBJ2-5
CDR3aa: CASTLGTSGETQYF
CDR3nt: TGTGCCAGCACCCTCGGGACATCAGGGGAGACCCAGTACTTC

d_gene: .
v_gene: TRBV15
abundance: few
j_gene: TRBJ1-1
CDR3aa: CATSRDRGGISASVAFF
CDR3nt: TGTGCCACCAGCAGAGATCGGGGAGGGATTTCTGCTTCTGTAGCTTTCTTT

d_gene: .
v_gene: TRBV24-1
abundance: many
j_gene: TRBJ2-1
CDR3aa: CATSDPRQEQFF
CDR3nt: TGTGCCACCAGTGATCCCCGACAGGAGCAGTTCTTC

d_gene: .
v_gene: TRBV28
abundance: few
j_gene: TRBJ1-1
CDR3aa: CASRLQGRAEAFF
CDR3nt: TGTGCCAGCCGACTCCAGGGTCGGGCTGAAGCTTTCTTT

d_gene: TRBD2
v_gene: TRBV11-2
abundance: many
j_gene: TRBJ2-5
CDR3aa: CASSTGLKETQYF
CDR3nt: TGTGCCAGCAGCACGGGACTAAAAGAGACCCAGTACTTC

d_gene: .
v_gene: TRBV4-3
abundance: .
j_gene: TRBJ1-2
CDR3aa: CASSQDGGGYGYTF
CDR3nt: TGCGCCAGCAGCCAAGACGGGGGAGGCTATGGCTACACCTTC

d_gene: .
v_gene: TRBV20-1
abundance: many
j_gene: TRBJ1-2
CDR3aa: CSAWEGGYGYTF
CDR3nt: TGCAGTGCGTGGGAGGGCGGGTATGGCTACACCTTC

d_gene: .
v_gene: TRBV4-3
abundance: many
j_gene: TRBJ1-1
CDR3aa: CASSQVAGGNTEAFF
CDR3nt: TGCGCCAGCAGCCAAGTAGCAGGCGGGAACACTGAAGCTTTCTTT

d_gene: TRBD1
v_gene: TRBV5-4
abundance: many
j_gene: TRBJ2-1
CDR3aa: CASSQQGTRNEQFF
CDR3nt: TGTGCCAGCAGCCAACAGGGGACGCGCAATGAGCAGTTCTTC

d_gene: .
v_gene: TRBV7-2
abundance: .
j_gene: TRBJ2-7
CDR3aa: CASRTDTPEQYF
CDR3nt: TGTGCCAGCAGGACGGACACGCCGGAGCAGTACTTC

d_gene: .
v_gene: TRBV19
abundance: few
j_gene: TRBJ2-3
CDR3aa: CASAPGAGTDTQYF
CDR3nt: TGTGCCAGCGCCCCGGGGGCGGGTACAGATACGCAGTATTTT

d_gene: .
v_gene: TRBV27
abundance: .
j_gene: TRBJ1-6
CDR3aa: CASSSREWNSPLHF
CDR3nt: TGTGCCAGCAGTTCCAGGGAATGGAATTCACCCCTCCACTTT

d_gene: TRBD1
v_gene: TRBV6-4
abundance: many
j_gene: TRBJ2-1
CDR3aa: CASSDQGQGAASYNEQFF
CDR3nt: TGTGCCAGCAGTGACCAGGGACAGGGGGCGGCGTCCTACAATGAGCAGTTCTTC

d_gene: TRBD2
v_gene: TRBV7-2
abundance: many
j_gene: TRBJ2-2
CDR3aa: CASSLTYSGSTGELFF
CDR3nt: TGTGCCAGCAGCTTAACTTATAGCGGGAGCACCGGGGAGCTGTTTTTT

d_gene: TRBD1
v_gene: TRBV25-1
abundance: few
j_gene: TRBJ1-1
CDR3aa: CASRHDRANTEAFF
CDR3nt: TGTGCCAGCAGGCACGACAGGGCGAACACTGAAGCTTTCTTT

d_gene: .
v_gene: TRBV29-1
abundance: .
j_gene: TRBJ2-7
CDR3aa: CSAEAYQREQYF
CDR3nt: TGCAGCGCAGAGGCCTACCAGCGAGAGCAGTACTTC

d_gene: TRBD2
v_gene: TRBV3-1
abundance: .
j_gene: TRBJ2-3
CDR3aa: CASSPTGTSGRPGADTQYF
CDR3nt: TGTGCCAGCAGCCCGACCGGGACTAGCGGGAGGCCAGGCGCAGATACGCAGTATTTT

d_gene: .
v_gene: TRBV29-1
abundance: few
j_gene: TRBJ2-7
CDR3aa: CSAYSGYREQYF
CDR3nt: TGCAGCGCTTACAGCGGGTACCGCGAGCAGTACTTC

d_gene: TRBD2
v_gene: TRBV20-1
abundance: many
j_gene: TRBJ2-7
CDR3aa: CSARDQRGWGYEQYF
CDR3nt: TGCAGTGCTAGAGATCAGCGGGGATGGGGCTACGAGCAGTACTTC

d_gene: TRBD1
v_gene: TRBV9
abundance: few
j_gene: TRBJ1-2
CDR3aa: CASSVSLGTGPEVGYTF
CDR3nt: TGTGCCAGCAGCGTCAGTCTCGGGACAGGCCCCGAAGTTGGCTACACCTTC

d_gene: TRBD1
v_gene: TRBV7-8
abundance: .
j_gene: TRBJ2-7
CDR3aa: CASSFGTGPYEQYF
CDR3nt: TGTGCCAGCAGCTTCGGGACAGGGCCCTACGAGCAGTACTTC

d_gene: .
v_gene: TRBV9
abundance: few
j_gene: TRBJ2-1
CDR3aa: CATSKTGSGNEQFF
CDR3nt: TGTGCCACCTCCAAGACAGGAAGTGGGAATGAGCAGTTCTTC

d_gene: .
v_gene: TRBV6-2/TRBV6-3
abundance: .
j_gene: TRBJ2-7
CDR3aa: CASSYTVEQYF
CDR3nt: TGTGCCAGCAGTTACACAGTTGAGCAGTACTTC

d_gene: TRBD1
v_gene: TRBV4-1
abundance: many
j_gene: TRBJ1-5
CDR3aa: CASSQGQGAQPQHF
CDR3nt: TGCGCCAGCAGCCAAGGACAGGGGGCACAGCCCCAGCATTTT

d_gene: TRBD2
v_gene: TRBV28
abundance: .
j_gene: TRBJ2-1
CDR3aa: CASSSSGTYNEQFF
CDR3nt: TGTGCCAGCAGTTCTAGCGGGACCTACAATGAGCAGTTCTTC

d_gene: TRBD2
v_gene: TRBV20-1
abundance: many
j_gene: TRBJ2-1
CDR3aa: CSARAGVAGSYNEQFF
CDR3nt: TGCAGTGCTAGAGCCGGTGTAGCGGGATCCTACAATGAGCAGTTCTTC

d_gene: TRBD1
v_gene: TRBV7-2
abundance: many
j_gene: TRBJ2-7
CDR3aa: CASSQGAYEQYF
CDR3nt: TGTGCCAGCAGCCAGGGGGCCTACGAGCAGTACTTC

d_gene: .
v_gene: TRBV7-2
abundance: few
j_gene: TRBJ1-1
CDR3aa: CASSLEAVNTEAFF
CDR3nt: TGTGCCAGCAGCTTAGAGGCGGTGAACACTGAAGCTTTCTTT

d_gene: .
v_gene: TRBV28
abundance: .
j_gene: TRBJ1-4
CDR3aa: CATNIGDEKLFF
CDR3nt: TGTGCCACAAATATTGGAGATGAAAAACTGTTTTTT

d_gene: TRBD2
v_gene: TRBV6-5
abundance: .
j_gene: TRBJ2-7
CDR3aa: CASSYSLAGAREQYF
CDR3nt: TGTGCCAGCAGTTACTCGCTAGCGGGAGCACGCGAGCAGTACTTC

d_gene: TRBD2
v_gene: TRBV5-1
abundance: many
j_gene: TRBJ2-1
CDR3aa: CASSLVLGGSEQFF
CDR3nt: TGCGCCAGCAGCTTGGTTCTAGGCGGGAGTGAGCAGTTCTTC

d_gene: .
v_gene: TRBV3-1
abundance: many
j_gene: TRBJ2-1
CDR3aa: CASSSRDSLLGNEQFF
CDR3nt: TGTGCCAGCAGCAGCCGGGACTCACTTTTAGGCAATGAGCAGTTCTTC

d_gene: .
v_gene: TRBV4-1
abundance: .
j_gene: TRBJ2-7
CDR3aa: CASSQAAHSYEQYF
CDR3nt: TGCGCCAGCAGCCAAGCCGCCCACTCCTACGAGCAGTACTTC

d_gene: TRBD2
v_gene: TRBV25-1
abundance: .
j_gene: TRBJ2-1
CDR3aa: CASSAQRDSYNEQFF
CDR3nt: TGTGCCAGCAGTGCTCAGCGGGACTCCTACAATGAGCAGTTCTTC

d_gene: TRBD1
v_gene: TRBV29-1
abundance: few
j_gene: TRBJ2-1
CDR3aa: CSPPRQGANNEQFF
CDR3nt: TGCAGCCCCCCCCGGCAGGGGGCAAACAATGAGCAGTTCTTC

d_gene: TRBD2
v_gene: TRBV20-1
abundance: .
j_gene: TRBJ2-4
CDR3aa: CSASIAGERIQYF
CDR3nt: TGCAGTGCTAGTATAGCGGGAGAAAGAATTCAGTACTTC

d_gene: .
v_gene: TRBV3-1
abundance: many
j_gene: TRBJ2-3
CDR3aa: CASSQDPSTDTQYF
CDR3nt: TGTGCCAGCAGCCAAGATCCGAGCACAGATACGCAGTATTTT

d_gene: .
v_gene: TRBV4-3
abundance: few
j_gene: TRBJ2-1
CDR3aa: CASSPGALNEQFF
CDR3nt: TGCGCCAGCAGCCCGGGGGCCCTCAATGAGCAGTTCTTC

d_gene: .
v_gene: TRBV28
abundance: few
j_gene: TRBJ2-7
CDR3aa: CASSLSPGFPYEQYF
CDR3nt: TGTGCCAGCAGTTTGTCCCCAGGATTTCCCTACGAGCAGTACTTC

d_gene: TRBD2
v_gene: TRBV28
abundance: .
j_gene: TRBJ2-7
CDR3aa: CASSAPGGDSYEQYF
CDR3nt: TGTGCCAGCAGTGCCCCGGGGGGAGATTCCTACGAGCAGTACTTC

d_gene: .
v_gene: TRBV28
abundance: many
j_gene: TRBJ1-2
CDR3aa: CASCRDGGYTF
CDR3nt: TGTGCCAGCTGTCGGGACGGTGGCTACACCTTC

d_gene: .
v_gene: TRBV29-1
abundance: .
j_gene: TRBJ1-3
CDR3aa: CSVEDVGSGNTIYF
CDR3nt: TGCAGCGTTGAAGATGTGGGTTCTGGAAACACCATATATTTT

d_gene: TRBD2
v_gene: TRBV6-2/TRBV6-3
abundance: .
j_gene: TRBJ2-5
CDR3aa: CASSLGGTSGQETQYF
CDR3nt: TGTGCCAGCAGTTTGGGGGGCACTAGCGGACAAGAGACCCAGTACTTC

d_gene: .
v_gene: TRBV7-9
abundance: few
j_gene: TRBJ1-6
CDR3aa: CASSLYAGVENSPLHF
CDR3nt: TGTGCCAGCAGCTTATACGCAGGGGTTGAGAATTCACCCCTCCACTTT

d_gene: TRBD2
v_gene: TRBV28
abundance: few
j_gene: TRBJ2-5
CDR3aa: CASSLTSGSLRETQYF
CDR3nt: TGTGCCAGCAGTTTAACTAGCGGGTCCTTGCGGGAGACCCAGTACTTC

d_gene: .
v_gene: TRBV14
abundance: many
j_gene: TRBJ2-1
CDR3aa: CASSQVRGIRSEQFF
CDR3nt: TGTGCCAGCAGCCAAGTACGGGGTATTCGGAGCGAGCAGTTCTTC

d_gene: .
v_gene: TRBV5-6
abundance: .
j_gene: TRBJ2-3
CDR3aa: CASSVGRASWYF
CDR3nt: TGTGCCAGCAGCGTCGGTCGGGCCTCGTGGTATTTT